A selection of T cell receptor beta chains follows, all from one sample in a study of T-cell reconstitution after alpha-beta-depleted transplantation in children. TCRdb itself ran the PCR reads through MiXCR, one entry per CDR3 protein. The sample lists hundreds of thousands of distinct CDR3 sequences, 10% to 15% occurring once. The input for sequencing was PBMCs, mostly from graft donor cells, taken 360 days after TCRalphabeta/CD19-depleted stem cell transplant. The receptors were gathered from a male patient aged 10-17 years who had a stem cell transplant for acute myeloid leukemia, so the T cells may come from the graft donor. Both conserved end residues are part of each CDR3. Clone size is shown for a subset of rows, as once, few, many or a class of expanded clone.

clone size | V gene | CDR3 protein
few | TRBV3-1 | CASSQAGTHNEQFF
many | TRBV20-1 | CSAPRQATYEQYF
few | TRBV7-3 | CASSLPDNEQFF
NA | TRBV20-1 | CSARVVWTSGVINEQFF
once | TRBV28 | CAMSSGLRTDTQYF
NA | TRBV7-2 | CASSRDGTGGANEQFF
NA | TRBV7-3 | CASSPTSGRAGETQYF
NA | TRBV20-1 | CSAILTGGETQYF
few | TRBV7-9 | CASSLVGGQSTDTQYF
NA | TRBV28 | CASSIKVETQYF
NA | TRBV7-2 | CASSLDYIYEQYF
few | TRBV19 | CASSISAGGSNTGELFF
many | TRBV28 | CACTDRAYQPQHF
NA | TRBV7-2 | CASSLAPTFSNQPQHF
few | TRBV12-3/TRBV12-4 | CASSLGLHTYSYEQYF
few | TRBV4-3 | CASMSGRVTGELFF
NA | TRBV19 | CASQVATGDFEQYF
many | TRBV10-3 | CAISPGLAFYTDTQYF
few | TRBV7-9 | CASQQGRDGGGSEQYF
few | TRBV5-1 | CASSHRTGKDTQYF
few | TRBV29-1 | CSVRTGAGQPQHF
few | TRBV5-1 | CASSLALLAGVVYF
few | TRBV25-1 | CASSGLAGGWNEQFF
NA | TRBV10-3 | CATGVSSGANVLTF
many | TRBV20-1 | CSARLVSSYEQYF
NA | TRBV7-2 | CASSPLLLARFYNEQFF
NA | TRBV20-1 | CSALAGNYEQYF
many | TRBV24-1 | CATSAGRELYNEQFF
many | TRBV2 | CASSDERTSSYNEQFF
NA | TRBV5-1 | CASSGGLSQYNEQFF
NA | TRBV25-1 | CASSEYRQLKDIQYF
many | TRBV29-1 | CSVDRSDTQYF
NA | TRBV29-1 | CSAGAPNEKLFF
few | TRBV29-1 | CSVADRALTNEKLFF
NA | TRBV20-1 | CSATGQGHEQFF
NA | TRBV20-1 | CSASGPLAVGNEQFF
many | TRBV27 | CASSKPGRLTYEQYF
few | TRBV29-1 | CSCLGGGPSDEQFF
few | TRBV29-1 | CSVQGLAGGYEQYF
many | TRBV15 | CATSRGSALNYGYTF
few | TRBV7-7 | CASSPEGGFQETQYF
few | TRBV6-5 | CASSSTSGLAALQNTQYF
NA | TRBV27 | CASSLFHGTGGNGYTF
few | TRBV20-1 | CSARGGLDERELSEQYF
many | TRBV12-3/TRBV12-4 | CASSPGTGGSTDTQYF
many | TRBV10-3 | CAISEPSSSASYNEQFF
many | TRBV20-1 | CSARGGSSYNEQFF
NA | TRBV9 | CASSPRTPFNEQFF
NA | TRBV6-2/TRBV6-3 | CASSYSDPSGAHYEQYF
NA | TRBV4-2 | CASSQEVAQPGYEQYF
NA | TRBV7-8 | CASSLVGGVSPLHF